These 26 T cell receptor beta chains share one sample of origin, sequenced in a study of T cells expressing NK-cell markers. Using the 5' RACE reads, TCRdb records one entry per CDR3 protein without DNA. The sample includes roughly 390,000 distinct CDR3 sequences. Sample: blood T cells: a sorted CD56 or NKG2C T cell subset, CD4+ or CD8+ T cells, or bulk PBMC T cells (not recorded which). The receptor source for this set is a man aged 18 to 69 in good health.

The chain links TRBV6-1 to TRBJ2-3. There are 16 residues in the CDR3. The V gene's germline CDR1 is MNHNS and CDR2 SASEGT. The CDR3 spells CASRAGRTKSTDTQYF.

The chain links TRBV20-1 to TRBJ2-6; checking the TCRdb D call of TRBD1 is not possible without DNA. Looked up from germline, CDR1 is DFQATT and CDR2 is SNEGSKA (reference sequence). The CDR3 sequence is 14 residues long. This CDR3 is CSARGLYGANVLTF.

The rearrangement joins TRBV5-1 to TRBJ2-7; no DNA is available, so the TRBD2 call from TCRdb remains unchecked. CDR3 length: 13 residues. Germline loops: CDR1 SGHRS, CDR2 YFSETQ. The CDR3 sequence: CASSFREAGEQYF. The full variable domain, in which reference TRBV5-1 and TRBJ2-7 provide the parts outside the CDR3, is KAGVTQTPRYLIKTRGQQVTLSCSPISGHRSVSWYQQTPGQGLQFLFEYFSETQRNKGNFPGRFSGRQFSNSRSEMNVSTLELGDSALYLCASSFREAGEQYFGPGTRLTVT.

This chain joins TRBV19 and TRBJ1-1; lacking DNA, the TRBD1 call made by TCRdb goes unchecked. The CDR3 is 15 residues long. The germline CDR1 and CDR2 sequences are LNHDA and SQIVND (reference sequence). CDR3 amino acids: CASSIRAGQGTEAFF. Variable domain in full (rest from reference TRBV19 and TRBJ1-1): DGGITQSPKYLFRKEGQNVTLSCEQNLNHDAMYWYRQDPGQGLRLIYYSQIVNDFQKGDIAEGYSVSREKKESFPLTVTSAQKNPTAFYLCASSIRAGQGTEAFFGQGTRLTVV.

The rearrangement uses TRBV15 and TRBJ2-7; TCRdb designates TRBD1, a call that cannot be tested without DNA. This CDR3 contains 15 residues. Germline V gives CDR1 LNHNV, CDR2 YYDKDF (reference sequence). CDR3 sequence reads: CATSRGPGQDYEQYF.

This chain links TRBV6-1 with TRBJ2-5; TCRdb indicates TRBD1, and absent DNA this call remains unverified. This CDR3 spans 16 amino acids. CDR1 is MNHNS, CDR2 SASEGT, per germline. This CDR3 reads CASSPLDRNRRETQYF.

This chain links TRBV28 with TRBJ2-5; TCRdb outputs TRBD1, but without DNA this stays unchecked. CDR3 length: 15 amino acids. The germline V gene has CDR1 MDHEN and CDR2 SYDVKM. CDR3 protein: CASSFVRPKGETQYF.

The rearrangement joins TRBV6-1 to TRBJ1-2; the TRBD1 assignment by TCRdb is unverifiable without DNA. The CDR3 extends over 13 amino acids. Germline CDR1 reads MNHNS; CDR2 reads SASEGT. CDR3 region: CASSPDRSYGYTF.

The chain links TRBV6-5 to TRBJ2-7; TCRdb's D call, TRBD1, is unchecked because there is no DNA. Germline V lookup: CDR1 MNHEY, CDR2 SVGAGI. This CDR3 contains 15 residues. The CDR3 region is CASSYTGTGGREQYF.

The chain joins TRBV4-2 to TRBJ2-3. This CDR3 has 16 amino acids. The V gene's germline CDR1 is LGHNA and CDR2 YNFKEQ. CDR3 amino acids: CASSQEGGLAPDTQYF.

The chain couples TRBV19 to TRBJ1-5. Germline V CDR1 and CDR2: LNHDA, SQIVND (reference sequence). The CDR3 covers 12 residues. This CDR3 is CASSWFGQPQHF.

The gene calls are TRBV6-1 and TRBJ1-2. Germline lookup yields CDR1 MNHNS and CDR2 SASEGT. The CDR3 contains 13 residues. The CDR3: CASSRQINYGYTF.

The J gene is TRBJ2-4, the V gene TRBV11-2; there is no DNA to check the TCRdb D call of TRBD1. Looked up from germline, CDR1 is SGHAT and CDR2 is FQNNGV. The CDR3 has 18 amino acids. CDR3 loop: CASSLRQGGLLAKNIQYF. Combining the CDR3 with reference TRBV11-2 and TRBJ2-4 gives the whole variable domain EAGVAQSPRYKIIEKRQSVAFWCNPISGHATLYWYQQILGQGPKLLIQFQNNGVVDDSQLPKDRFSAERLKGVDSTLKIQPAKLEDSAVYLCASSLRQGGLLAKNIQYFGAGTRLSVL.

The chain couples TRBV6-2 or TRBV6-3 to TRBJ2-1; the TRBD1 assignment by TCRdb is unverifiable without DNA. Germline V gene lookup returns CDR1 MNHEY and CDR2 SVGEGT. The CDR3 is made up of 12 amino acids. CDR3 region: CASGAGYNEQFF.

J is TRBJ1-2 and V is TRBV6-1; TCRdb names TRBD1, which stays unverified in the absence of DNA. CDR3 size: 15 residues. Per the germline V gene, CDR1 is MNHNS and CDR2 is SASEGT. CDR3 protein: CASSAPGQSNYGYTF.

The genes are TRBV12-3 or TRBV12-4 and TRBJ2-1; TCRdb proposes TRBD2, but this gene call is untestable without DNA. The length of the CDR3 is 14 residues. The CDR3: CASSQAGFSNEQFF.

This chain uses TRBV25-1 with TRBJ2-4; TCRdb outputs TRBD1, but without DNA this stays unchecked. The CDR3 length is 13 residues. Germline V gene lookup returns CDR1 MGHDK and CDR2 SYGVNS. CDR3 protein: CASSVTPRLGVYF. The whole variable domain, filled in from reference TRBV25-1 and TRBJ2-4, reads EADIYQTPRYLVIGTGKKITLECSQTMGHDKMYWYQQDPGMELHLIHYSYGVNSTEKGDLSSESTVSRIRTEHFPLTLESARPSHTSQYLCASSVTPRLGVYFGAGTRLSVL.

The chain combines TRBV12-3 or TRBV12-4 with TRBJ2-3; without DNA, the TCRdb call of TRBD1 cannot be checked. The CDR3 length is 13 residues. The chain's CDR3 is CASSSPYWWGQYF.

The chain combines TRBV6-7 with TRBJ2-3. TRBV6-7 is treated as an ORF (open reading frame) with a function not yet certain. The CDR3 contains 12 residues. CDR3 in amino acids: CASSRSPDTQYF.

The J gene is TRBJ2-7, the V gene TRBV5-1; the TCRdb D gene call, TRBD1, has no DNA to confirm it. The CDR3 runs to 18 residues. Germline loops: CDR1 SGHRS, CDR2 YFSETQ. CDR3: CASSVDLYPGQGLNEQYF.

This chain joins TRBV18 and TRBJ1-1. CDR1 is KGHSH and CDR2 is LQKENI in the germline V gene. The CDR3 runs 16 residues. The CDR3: CASSPPSRVLNTEAFF.

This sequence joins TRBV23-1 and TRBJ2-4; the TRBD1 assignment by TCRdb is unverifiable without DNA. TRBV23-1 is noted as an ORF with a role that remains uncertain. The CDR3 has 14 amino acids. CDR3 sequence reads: CASTAGTPTNIQYF.

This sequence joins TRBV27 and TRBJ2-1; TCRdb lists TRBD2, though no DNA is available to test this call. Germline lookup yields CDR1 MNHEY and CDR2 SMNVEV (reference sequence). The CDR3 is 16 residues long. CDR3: CASSSPWASGDNEQFF.

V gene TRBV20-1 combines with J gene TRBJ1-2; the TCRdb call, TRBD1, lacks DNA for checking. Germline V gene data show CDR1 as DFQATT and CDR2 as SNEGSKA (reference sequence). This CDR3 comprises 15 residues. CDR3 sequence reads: CSARDGDRHNYGYTF.

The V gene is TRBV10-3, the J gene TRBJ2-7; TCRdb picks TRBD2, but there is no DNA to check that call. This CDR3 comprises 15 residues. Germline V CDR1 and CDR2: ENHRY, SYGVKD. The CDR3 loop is CAISEWGGPQDEQYF.

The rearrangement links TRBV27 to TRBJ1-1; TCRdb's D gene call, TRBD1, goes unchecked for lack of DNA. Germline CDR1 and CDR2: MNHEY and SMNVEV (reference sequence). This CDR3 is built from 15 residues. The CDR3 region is CASKKDRAGGTEAFF.